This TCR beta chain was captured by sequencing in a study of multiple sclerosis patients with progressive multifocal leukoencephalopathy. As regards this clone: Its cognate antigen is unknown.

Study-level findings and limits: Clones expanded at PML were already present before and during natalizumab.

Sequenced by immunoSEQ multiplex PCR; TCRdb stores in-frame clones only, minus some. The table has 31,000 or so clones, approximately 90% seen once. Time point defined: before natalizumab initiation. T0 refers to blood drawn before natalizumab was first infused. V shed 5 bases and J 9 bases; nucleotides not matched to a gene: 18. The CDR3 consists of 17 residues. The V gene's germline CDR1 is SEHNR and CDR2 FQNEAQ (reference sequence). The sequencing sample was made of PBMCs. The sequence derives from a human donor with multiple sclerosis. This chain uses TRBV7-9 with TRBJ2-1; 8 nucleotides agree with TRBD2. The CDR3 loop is CASSLPKGVSGTGEQFF. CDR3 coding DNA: TGTGCCAGCAGCCTCCCAAAGGGGGTTAGCGGGACTGGTGAGCAGTTCTTC.